A single sample gave rise to the 8 T cell receptor beta chains below, sequenced in a study of blood T cells in healthy people across ages. Next came a second PCR, run for about 7 to 12 cycles, which used a sample-barcoded 5' primer along with a J-beta primer mix. TCRdb redid the calling of the 5' RACE reads with MiXCR, one entry per CDR3 protein. The repertoire holds approximately 810,000 distinct CDR3 sequences, with less than 35% as singletons. Specimen: blood. The receptors derive from a woman aged 80 or over in good health.

This chain connects TRBV7-9 to TRBJ1-2; 9 bases are a match to TRBD1. The germline CDR1 and CDR2 sequences are SEHNR and FQNEAQ (reference sequence). The ends lost 6 bases at V and 0 bases at J; junction bases unmatched: 11. The CDR3 loop spans 17 amino acids. This CDR3 reads CASRQGTGRGPNYGYTF. The CDR3 DNA reads as TGTGCCAGCAGGCAAGGGACAGGGCGGGGGCCTAACTATGGCTACACCTTC.

About this clonotype: A much larger clone differs from this one at a single base, so this may be a read error. The chain couples TRBV30 to TRBJ1-2, with D possibly being TRBD1 (6 bases). Germline loops: CDR1 GTSNPN, CDR2 SVGIG (reference sequence). This CDR3 region has 14 residues. V dropped 3 bases and J dropped 9 bases, with 20 bases sitting between them. In nucleotides, the CDR3 is TGTGCCTGGAGGGTACCCCAGGGGAAGTGGAGCTACACCTTC. Amino acids: CAWRVPQGKWSYTF.

At least ten counts were recorded for this clonotype. V and J are TRBV20-1 and TRBJ2-5; 8 nucleotides agree with TRBD1. Trimming cost V 2 bases and J 3 bases; bases outside gene matches: 8. CDR3 length equals 15 residues. Germline loops: CDR1 DFQATT, CDR2 SNEGSKA (reference sequence). CDR3 protein: CSARSYRGAEETQYF. The CDR3 DNA follows: TGCAGTGCTAGATCATACAGGGGGGCCGAAGAGACCCAGTACTTC.

The genes are TRBV20-1 and TRBJ1-4; D uncertain. The CDR3 contains 15 residues. The V end was cut by 4 bases, the J end by 4 bases, with 16 bases between. Germline assignment: CDR1 DFQATT and CDR2 SNEGSKA (reference sequence). CDR3 nucleotide sequence: TGCAGTGCTATCCCTATAGGGTTCGGTAATGAAAAACTGTTTTTT. This translates into CSAIPIGFGNEKLFF.

There are many counts of this clonotype. This rearrangement joins TRBV5-1 to TRBJ2-3, with D possibly matching TRBD1 (6 bases). CDR1 is SGHRS, CDR2 YFSETQ, per germline. This CDR3 region has 15 residues. With 0 bases removed from V and 3 bases from J, the gap between germline ends came to 11 bases. CDR3 protein: CASSLGWGQTDTQYF. CDR3 coding DNA: TGCGCCAGCAGCTTGGGCTGGGGGCAAACAGATACGCAGTATTTT.

This clonotype was observed a few times. CDR3 nucleotide sequence: TGTGCCAGCAGCCTGGGCGCGTTGGAGAATCAGCCCCAGCATTTT. This encodes CASSLGALENQPQHF. The chain carries TRBV5-6 and TRBJ1-5; D gene unclear. This CDR3 has 15 residues. Germline CDR1 is SGHDT and CDR2 is YYEEEE. The V end was cut by 4 bases, the J end by 4 bases, with 15 bases between.

In the case of this clonotype: A much larger clone sits a single nucleotide away, making a read error possible. The chain uses TRBV4-2 and TRBJ1-2; D is possibly TRBD1 (6 bases). V lost 0 bases and J 5 bases, leaving 16 bases between the germline ends. Per germline, CDR1 LGHNA and CDR2 YNFKEQ. The CDR3 contains 16 residues. In nucleotides, the CDR3 is TGTGCCAGCAGCCAAGAGTCGGGGGGCTATAGTTATGGCTACACCTTC. The encoded protein is CASSQESGGYSYGYTF.

The table lists this clonotype with many counts. CDR3 in amino acids: CASQGPGTGVQETQYF. In nucleotides, the CDR3 is TGTGCCAGCCAGGGCCCCGGGACAGGGGTTCAAGAGACCCAGTACTTC. V usage is TRBV11-3 and J usage is TRBJ2-5; TRBD1 matches 10 bases. CDR1 and CDR2 (germline): SGHNT, YENEEA. Losses at the gene ends were 8 bases for V and 2 bases for J; bases not matched to a gene: 11. The CDR3 runs 16 residues. The full variable domain, in which reference TRBV11-3 and TRBJ2-5 provide the parts outside the CDR3, is EAGVVQSPRYKIIEKKQPVAFWCNPISGHNTLYWYLQNLGQGPELLIRYENEEAVDDSQLPKDRFSAERLKGVDSTLKIQPAELGDSAVYLCASQGPGTGVQETQYFGPGTRLLVL.